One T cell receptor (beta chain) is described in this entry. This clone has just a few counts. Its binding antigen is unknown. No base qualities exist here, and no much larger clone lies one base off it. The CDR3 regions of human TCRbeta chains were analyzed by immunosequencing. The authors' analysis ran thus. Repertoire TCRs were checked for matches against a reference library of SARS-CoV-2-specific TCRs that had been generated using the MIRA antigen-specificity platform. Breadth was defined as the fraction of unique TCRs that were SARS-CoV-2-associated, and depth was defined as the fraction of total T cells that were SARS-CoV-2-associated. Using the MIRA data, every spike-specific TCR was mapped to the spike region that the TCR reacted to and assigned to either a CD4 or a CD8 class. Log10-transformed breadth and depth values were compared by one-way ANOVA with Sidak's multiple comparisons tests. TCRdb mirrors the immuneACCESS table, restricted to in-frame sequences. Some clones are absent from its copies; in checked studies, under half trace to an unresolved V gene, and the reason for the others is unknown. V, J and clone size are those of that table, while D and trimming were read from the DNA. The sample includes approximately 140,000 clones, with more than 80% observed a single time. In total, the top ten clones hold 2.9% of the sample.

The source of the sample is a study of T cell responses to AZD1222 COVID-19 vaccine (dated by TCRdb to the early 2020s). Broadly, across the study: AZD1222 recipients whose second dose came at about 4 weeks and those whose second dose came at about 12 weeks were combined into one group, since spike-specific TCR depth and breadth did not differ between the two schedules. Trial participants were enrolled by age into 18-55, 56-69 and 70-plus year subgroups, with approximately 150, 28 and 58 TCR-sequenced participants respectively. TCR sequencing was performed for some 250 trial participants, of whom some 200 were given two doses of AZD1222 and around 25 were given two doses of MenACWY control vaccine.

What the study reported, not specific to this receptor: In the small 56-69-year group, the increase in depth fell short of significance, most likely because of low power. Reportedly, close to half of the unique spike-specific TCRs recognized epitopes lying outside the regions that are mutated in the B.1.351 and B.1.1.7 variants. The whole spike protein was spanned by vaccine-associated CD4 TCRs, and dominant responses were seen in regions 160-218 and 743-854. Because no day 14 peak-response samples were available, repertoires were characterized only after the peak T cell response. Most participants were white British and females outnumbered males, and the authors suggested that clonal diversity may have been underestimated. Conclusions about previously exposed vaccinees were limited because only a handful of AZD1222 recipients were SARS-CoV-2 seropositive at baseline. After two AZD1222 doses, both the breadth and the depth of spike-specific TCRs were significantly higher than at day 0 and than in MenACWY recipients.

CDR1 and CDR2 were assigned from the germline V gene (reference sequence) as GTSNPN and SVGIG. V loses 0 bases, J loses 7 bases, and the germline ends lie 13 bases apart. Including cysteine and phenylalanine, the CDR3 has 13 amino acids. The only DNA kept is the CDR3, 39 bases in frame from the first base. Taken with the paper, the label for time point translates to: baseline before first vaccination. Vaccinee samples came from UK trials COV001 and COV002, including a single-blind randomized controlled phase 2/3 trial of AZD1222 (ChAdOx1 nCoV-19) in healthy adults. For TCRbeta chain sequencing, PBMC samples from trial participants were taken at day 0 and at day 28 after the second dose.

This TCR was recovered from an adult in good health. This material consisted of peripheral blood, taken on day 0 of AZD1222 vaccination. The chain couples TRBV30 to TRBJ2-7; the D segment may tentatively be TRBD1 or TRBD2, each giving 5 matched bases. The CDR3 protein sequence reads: CAWSVLSGGEQYF. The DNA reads TGTGCCTGGAGTGTACTAAGTGGGGGAGAGCAGTACTTC.